The present entry profiles one TCR beta chain with its context. This entry belongs to a study of blood T cells in healthy people across ages. After removal of 4 bases from V and 6 bases from J, the junction contained 4 bases not matched to a gene. Germline CDR1 LGHDT, CDR2 YNNKEL (reference sequence). There are 16 residues in the CDR3. For the second PCR, which ran for about 7 to 12 cycles, a sample-barcoded 5' primer and a J-beta primer mix were used. One entry per CDR3 protein results from TCRdb running MiXCR on the 5' RACE reads. The profile shows about 640,000 distinct CDR3 sequences, less than 35% of them singletons.

The material sequenced was blood. This receptor was identified in a woman older than 75 in good health. This rearrangement joins TRBV3-1 to TRBJ2-1; 15 nucleotides match TRBD2. The CDR3 loop is CASSPWTSGGANEQFF. As DNA, the CDR3 is TGTGCCAGCAGCCCCTGGACTAGCGGGGGGGCCAATGAGCAGTTCTTC.